The present T cell receptor (beta chain) was sequenced within a study of blood T cells in healthy people across ages. Findings and limits, study-wide: Roughly linear age-related decline in beta diversity appeared, significant by age roughly 40. TCR beta diversity tracked closely with naive T cell percentage.

Germline V gene lookup returns CDR1 SGHDT and CDR2 YYEEEE. The CDR3 has 16 amino acids. In the case of this clonotype: Antigen specificity is unknown.

A second PCR, run for about 6 to 12 cycles, used a sample-barcoded 5' primer plus a J-beta primer mix. A 12-random-nucleotide template-switch adaptor tagged each cDNA molecule. Per sample, CDR3-containing paired-end reads numbered at least 2.5 million. TCRdb reprocessed the 5' RACE reads with MiXCR, giving one entry per CDR3 protein. The repertoire has around 1.5 million distinct CDR3 sequences, around 55% of them found once; the top ten carry over 5%. The sequenced material came from blood. The gene calls are TRBV5-6 and TRBJ2-1; D gene ambiguous. The DNA end is a closer match to TRBJ2-7, so the J assignment may be wrong. This sequence originates from a man aged 18 to 30 in good health. Here the CDR3 reads CASSRYRTIYTYEQYF. DNA of the CDR3: TGTGCCAGCAGCCGTTACCGGACGATATACACCTACGAGCAGTACTTC.